The present TCR beta chain was sequenced within a study of blood T cell repertoires in COVID-19. Looking at the study overall: T cells, B-cell-depleted T cells, or PBMCs supplied cDNA or gDNA.

Living in about two dozen US areas, the participants were between roughly 18 and 95 years of age. Participant-given clinical history determined each cohort assignment. Authors' processing steps: Scientists estimated how many nucleated cells there were by amplifying reference gene primers. Some clones are missing from TCRdb's copy, which holds only in-frame ones; the method was immunoSEQ multiplex PCR. V and J calls plus clone size are reproduced from that table; the DNA served to infer D and trimming. The sample carries roughly 150,000 clones, over 80% recorded once. Sequencing input: PBMCs or T cells enriched from blood (not recorded which). This clonotype was obtained from an older man who had been exposed to COVID-19.

CDR3 sequence reads: CASSESPGGAGKLFF. The CDR3 region has the DNA TGTGCCAGCAGTGAATCTCCAGGGGGCGCGGGAAAACTGTTTTTT. The V gene is TRBV25-1, the J gene TRBJ1-4; TRBD1 matches 8 bases. J was trimmed by 10 bases and V by 1 base; bases with no gene match: 8. Per germline, CDR1 MGHDK and CDR2 SYGVNS. The CDR3 is made up of 15 amino acids.